These 3 T cell receptor beta chains were sequenced from one sample in a study of cytomegalovirus exposure and HLA in healthy donors. 13 Jbeta primers and 60 Vbeta primers were used for the PCR. Clones were read by immunoSEQ multiplex PCR, and TCRdb kept only the in-frame ones, dropping some. The sample shows 50,000 to 80,000 clones, around four fifths of them seen only once. The sequenced sample was PBMCs. The receptors come from a male donor in good health and CMV-seropositive.

This clone was counted only a few times. The rearrangement uses TRBV2 and TRBJ1-5; 9 positions agree with TRBD1. V lost 9 bases to trimming and J lost 8 bases; unmatched junction nucleotides: 17. CDR3 length: 16 residues. Germline-derived CDR1 and CDR2 are SNHLY and FYNNEI. As DNA, the CDR3 is TGTGCCAGTGACAGGGGGATCGGCGTTAAATCAAAGCCCCAGCATTTT. Translation: CASDRGIGVKSKPQHF.

The chain joins TRBV5-4 to TRBJ2-5; TRBD2 agrees at 16 bases. Looked up from germline, CDR1 is SGHNT and CDR2 is YYREEE (reference sequence). After removal of 2 bases from V and 5 bases from J, the junction contained 6 bases not matched to a gene. This CDR3 comprises 17 residues. CDR3 amino acids: CASSFGTSGGVRETQYF. CDR3 DNA: TGTGCCAGCAGCTTCGGGACTAGCGGGGGGGTCCGGGAGACCCAGTACTTC.

The chain uses TRBV29-1 and TRBJ1-2; possibly TRBD1 for D (6 bases). Germline V gene lookup returns CDR1 SQVTM and CDR2 ANQGSEA. Trimming left V 4 bases short and J 2 bases short, with 17 bases between. The CDR3 spans 15 residues. The CDR3 sequence is CSVAAGASVNYGYTF. The CDR3 bases are TGCAGCGTTGCGGCAGGGGCCTCGGTAAACTATGGCTACACCTTC.